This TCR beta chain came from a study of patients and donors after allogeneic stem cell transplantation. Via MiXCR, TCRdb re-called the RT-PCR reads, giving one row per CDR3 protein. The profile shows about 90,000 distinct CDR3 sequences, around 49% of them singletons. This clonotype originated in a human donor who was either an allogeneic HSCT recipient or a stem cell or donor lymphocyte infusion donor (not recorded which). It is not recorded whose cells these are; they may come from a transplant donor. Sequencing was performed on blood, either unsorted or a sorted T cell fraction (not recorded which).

The CDR3 sequence is CASSTAGNSNQPQHF. The DNA of the CDR3 is TGTGCCAGCAGCACCGCAGGGAATAGCAATCAGCCCCAGCATTTT. The chain couples TRBV11-2 to TRBJ1-5, with D tentatively TRBD1 (5 bases). The CDR3 has 15 amino acids. The germline CDR1 and CDR2 sequences are SGHAT and FQNNGV. V lost 5 bases, J lost 0 bases, and 11 bases lay in between. Full variable domain (remainder filled in from reference TRBV11-2 and TRBJ1-5): EAGVAQSPRYKIIEKRQSVAFWCNPISGHATLYWYQQILGQGPKLLIQFQNNGVVDDSQLPKDRFSAERLKGVDSTLKIQPAKLEDSAVYLCASSTAGNSNQPQHFGDGTRLSIL.